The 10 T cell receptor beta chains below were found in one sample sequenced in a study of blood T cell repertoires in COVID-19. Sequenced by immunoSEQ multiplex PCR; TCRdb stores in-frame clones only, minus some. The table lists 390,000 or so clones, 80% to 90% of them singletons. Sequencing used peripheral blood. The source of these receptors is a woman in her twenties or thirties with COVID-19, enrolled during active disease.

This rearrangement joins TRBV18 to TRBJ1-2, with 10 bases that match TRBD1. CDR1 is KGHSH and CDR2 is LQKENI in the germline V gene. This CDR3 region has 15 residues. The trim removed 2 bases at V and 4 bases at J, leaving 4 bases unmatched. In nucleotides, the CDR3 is TGTGCCAGCTCACCAGGACAGGGGGTTGTCTATGGCTACACCTTC. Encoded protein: CASSPGQGVVYGYTF.

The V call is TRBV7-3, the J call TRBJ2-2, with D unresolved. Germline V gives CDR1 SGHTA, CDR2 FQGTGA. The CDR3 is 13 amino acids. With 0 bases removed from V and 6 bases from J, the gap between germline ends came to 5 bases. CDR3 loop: CASSLTIAGELFF. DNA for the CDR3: TGTGCCAGCAGCTTAACCATTGCCGGGGAGCTGTTTTTT.

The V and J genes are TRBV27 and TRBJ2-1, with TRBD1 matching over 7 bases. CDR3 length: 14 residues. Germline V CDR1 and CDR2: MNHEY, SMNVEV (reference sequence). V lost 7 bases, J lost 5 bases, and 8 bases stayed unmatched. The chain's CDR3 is CASTSTGIHNEQFF. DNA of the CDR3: TGTGCCAGCACCTCGACAGGGATCCACAATGAGCAGTTCTTC.

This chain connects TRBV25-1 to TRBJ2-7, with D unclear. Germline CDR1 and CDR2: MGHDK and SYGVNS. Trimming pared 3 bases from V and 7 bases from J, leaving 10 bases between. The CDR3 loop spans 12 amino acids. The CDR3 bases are TGTGCCAGCAGTGACCCTCGTAGTGAGCAGTACTTC. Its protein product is CASSDPRSEQYF.

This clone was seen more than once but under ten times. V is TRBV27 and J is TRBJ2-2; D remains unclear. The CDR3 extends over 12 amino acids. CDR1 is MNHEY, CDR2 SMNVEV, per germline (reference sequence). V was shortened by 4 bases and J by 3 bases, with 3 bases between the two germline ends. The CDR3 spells CASSSDTGELFF. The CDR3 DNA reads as TGTGCCAGCAGTTCCGACACCGGGGAGCTGTTTTTT.

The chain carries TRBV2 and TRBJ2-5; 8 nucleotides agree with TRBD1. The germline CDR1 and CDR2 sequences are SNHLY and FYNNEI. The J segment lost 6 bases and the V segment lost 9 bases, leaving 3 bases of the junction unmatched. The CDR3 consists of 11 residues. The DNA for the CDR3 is TGTGCCAGTCAGGGGGCTCAGACCCAGTACTTC. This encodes CASQGAQTQYF.

CDR3 loop: CASSLRGTVYSNQPQHF. The CDR3 nucleotides read TGTGCCAGCAGTCTAAGGGGGACAGTTTATAGCAATCAGCCCCAGCATTTT. The chain employs TRBV27 and TRBJ1-5; 7 bases map to TRBD1. The CDR3 contains 17 residues. CDR1 MNHEY and CDR2 SMNVEV come from the germline V gene (reference sequence). V shed 5 bases and J 0 bases; nucleotides not matched to a gene: 10.

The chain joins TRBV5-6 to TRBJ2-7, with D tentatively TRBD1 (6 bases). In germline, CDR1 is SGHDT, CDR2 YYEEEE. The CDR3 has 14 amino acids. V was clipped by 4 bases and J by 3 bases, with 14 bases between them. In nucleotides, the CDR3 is TGTGCCAGCAGCCTCGGGACACCCTACTACGAGCAGTACTTC. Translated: CASSLGTPYYEQYF. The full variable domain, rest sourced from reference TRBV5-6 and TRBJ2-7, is DAGVTQSPTHLIKTRGQQVTLRCSPKSGHDTVSWYQQALGQGPQFIFQYYEEEERQRGNFPDRFSGHQFPNYSSELNVNALLLGDSALYLCASSLGTPYYEQYFGPGTRLTVT.

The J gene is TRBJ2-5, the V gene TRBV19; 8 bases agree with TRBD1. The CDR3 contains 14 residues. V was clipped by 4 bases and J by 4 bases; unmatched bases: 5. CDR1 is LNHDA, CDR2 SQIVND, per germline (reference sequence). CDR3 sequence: CASSTQGVGETQYF. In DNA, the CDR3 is TGTGCCAGTAGTACACAGGGGGTCGGAGAGACCCAGTACTTC.

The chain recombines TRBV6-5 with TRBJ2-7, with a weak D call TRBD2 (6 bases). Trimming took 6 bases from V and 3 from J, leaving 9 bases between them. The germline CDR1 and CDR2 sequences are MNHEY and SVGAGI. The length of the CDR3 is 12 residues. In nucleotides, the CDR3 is TGTGCCAGCAGCCCGGACTACTACGAGCAGTACTTC. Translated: CASSPDYYEQYF.